This T cell receptor beta chain was obtained from a study of T-cell memory formation after mild COVID-19. In its sample, this clonotype was seen a few times. The CDR3 is 13 amino acids. Germline V gene data show CDR1 as LNHDA and CDR2 as SQIVND (reference sequence). V was cut by 3 bases and J by 10 bases, with 14 bases left in between. Each CDR3 protein is one row after TCRdb ran MiXCR on the 5' RACE reads. The profile covers roughly 130,000 distinct CDR3 sequences, with around 15% appearing a single time and roughly 5.2% taken by the ten largest. This clonotype was obtained from a young man who had mild COVID-19 (a few samples of this study predate the infection). Cell type and time point are not known. This sequence joins TRBV19 and TRBJ2-3; no definite D call. The sequencing input was PBMCs or a T cell subset sorted from them (not recorded which). The CDR3: CASSIPVGRAQYF. In DNA form, the CDR3 reads TGTGCCAGTAGTATCCCAGTTGGTAGGGCGCAGTATTTT.